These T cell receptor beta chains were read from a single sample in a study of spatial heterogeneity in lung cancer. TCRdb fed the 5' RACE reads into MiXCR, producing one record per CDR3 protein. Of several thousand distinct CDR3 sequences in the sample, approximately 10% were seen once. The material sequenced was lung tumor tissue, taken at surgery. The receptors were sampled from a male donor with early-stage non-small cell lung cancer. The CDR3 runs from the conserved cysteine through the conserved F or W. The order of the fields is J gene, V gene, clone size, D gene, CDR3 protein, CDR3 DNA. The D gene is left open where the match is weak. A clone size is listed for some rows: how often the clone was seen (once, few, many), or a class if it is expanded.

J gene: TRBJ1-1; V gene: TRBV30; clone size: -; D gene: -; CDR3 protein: CAWSDGVAEAFF; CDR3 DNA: TGTGCCTGGAGTGATGGGGTGGCTGAAGCTTTCTTT
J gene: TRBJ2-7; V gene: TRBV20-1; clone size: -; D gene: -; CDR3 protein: CSATADRSYEQYF; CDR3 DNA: TGCAGTGCTACAGCAGACAGATCCTACGAGCAGTACTTC
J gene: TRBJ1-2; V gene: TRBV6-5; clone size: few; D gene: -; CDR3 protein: CAGRPLQVTYGYTF; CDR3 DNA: TGTGCCGGCAGGCCCCTTCAGGTCACATATGGCTACACCTTC
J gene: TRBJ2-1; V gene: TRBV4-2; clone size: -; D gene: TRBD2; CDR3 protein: CASSQVGTSGYNEQFF; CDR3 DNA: TGTGCCAGCAGCCAAGTCGGCACTAGCGGATACAATGAGCAGTTCTTC
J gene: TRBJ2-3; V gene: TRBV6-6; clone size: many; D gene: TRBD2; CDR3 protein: CASSWTSGTDTQYF; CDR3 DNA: TGTGCCAGCAGTTGGACTAGCGGCACAGATACGCAGTATTTT
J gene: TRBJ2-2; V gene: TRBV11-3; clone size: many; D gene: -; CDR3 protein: CASSLGDATSGELFF; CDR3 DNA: TGTGCCAGCAGCCTTGGGGACGCAACCTCCGGGGAGCTGTTTTTT
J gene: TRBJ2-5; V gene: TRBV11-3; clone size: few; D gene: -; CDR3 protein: CASSLGVQGQETQYF; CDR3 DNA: TGTGCCAGCAGCTTAGGGGTCCAGGGCCAAGAGACCCAGTACTTC
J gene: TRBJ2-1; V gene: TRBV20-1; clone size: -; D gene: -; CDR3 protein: CSGPSSYNEQFF; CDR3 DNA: TGCAGTGGACCCAGCTCCTACAATGAGCAGTTCTTC
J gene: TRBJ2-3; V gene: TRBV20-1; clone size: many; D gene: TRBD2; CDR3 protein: CSATSGEHTDTQYF; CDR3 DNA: TGCAGTGCTACCAGCGGGGAGCACACAGATACGCAGTATTTT
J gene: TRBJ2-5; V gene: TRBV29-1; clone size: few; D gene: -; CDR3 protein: CSVAIYQETQYF; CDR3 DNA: TGCAGCGTTGCTATTTACCAAGAGACCCAGTACTTC
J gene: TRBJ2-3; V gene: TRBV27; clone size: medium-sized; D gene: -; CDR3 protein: CASSPTTDTQYF; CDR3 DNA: TGTGCCAGCAGTCCCACCACAGATACGCAGTATTTT
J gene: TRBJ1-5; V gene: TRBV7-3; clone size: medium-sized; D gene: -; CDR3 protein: CASSEGIGQPQHF; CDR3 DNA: TGTGCCAGCAGCGAAGGGATAGGGCAGCCCCAGCATTTT
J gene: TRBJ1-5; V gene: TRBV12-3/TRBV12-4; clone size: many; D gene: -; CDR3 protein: CASSLDPARLPQHF; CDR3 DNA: TGTGCCAGCAGTTTAGACCCGGCCAGGCTGCCCCAGCATTTT
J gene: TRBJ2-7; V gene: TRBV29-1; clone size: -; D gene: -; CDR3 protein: CSGRPGVSNEQYF; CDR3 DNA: TGCAGCGGAAGGCCAGGGGTATCGAACGAGCAGTACTTC
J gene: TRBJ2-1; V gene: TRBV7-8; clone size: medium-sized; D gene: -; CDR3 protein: CASSSASLRGNNEQFF; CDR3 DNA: TGTGCCAGCAGCTCCGCGTCTCTAAGGGGGAATAATGAGCAGTTCTTC
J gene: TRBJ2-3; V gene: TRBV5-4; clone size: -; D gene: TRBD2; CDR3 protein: CASSLASGSLSTDTQYF; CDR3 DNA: TGTGCCAGCAGCTTGGCCAGCGGGAGCCTGAGCACAGATACGCAGTATTTT
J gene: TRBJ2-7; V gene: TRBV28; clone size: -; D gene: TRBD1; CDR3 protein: CASSSSGQGRAYEQYF; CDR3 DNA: TGTGCCAGCAGTTCCTCAGGACAGGGAAGGGCCTACGAGCAGTACTTC
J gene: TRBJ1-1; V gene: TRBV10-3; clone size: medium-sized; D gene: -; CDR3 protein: CAGRQELNTEAFF; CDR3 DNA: TGTGCCGGCCGGCAGGAATTGAACACTGAAGCTTTCTTT
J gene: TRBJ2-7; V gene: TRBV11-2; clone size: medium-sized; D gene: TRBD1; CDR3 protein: CASSLSRDRNYEQYF; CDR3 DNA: TGTGCCAGCAGCCTGAGCCGGGACAGAAACTACGAGCAGTACTTC
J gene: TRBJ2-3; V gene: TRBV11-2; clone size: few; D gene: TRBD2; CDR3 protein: CASSLGLAGVDTQYF; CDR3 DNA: TGTGCCAGCAGCTTGGGACTAGCGGGGGTTGATACGCAGTATTTT
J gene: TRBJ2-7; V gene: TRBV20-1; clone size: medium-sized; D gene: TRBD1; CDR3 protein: CSASPGQSYEQYF; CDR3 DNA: TGCAGTGCTAGCCCGGGACAGTCCTACGAGCAGTACTTC
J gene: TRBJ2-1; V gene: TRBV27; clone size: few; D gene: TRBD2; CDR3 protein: CASRLANYNEQFF; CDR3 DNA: TGTGCCAGTAGACTAGCGAACTACAATGAGCAGTTCTTC
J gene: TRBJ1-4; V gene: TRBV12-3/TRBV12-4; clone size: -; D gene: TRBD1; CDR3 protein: CASSLRQGGEKLFF; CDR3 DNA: TGTGCCAGCAGTCTACGACAGGGCGGGGAAAAACTGTTTTTT
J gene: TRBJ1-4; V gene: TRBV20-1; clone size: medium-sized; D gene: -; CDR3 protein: CSADRGDEKLFF; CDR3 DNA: TGCAGTGCGGACCGGGGTGATGAAAAACTGTTTTTT
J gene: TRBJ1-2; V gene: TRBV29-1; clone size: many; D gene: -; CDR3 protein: CSVDSGYGYTF; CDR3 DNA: TGCAGCGTTGACAGTGGCTATGGCTACACCTTC
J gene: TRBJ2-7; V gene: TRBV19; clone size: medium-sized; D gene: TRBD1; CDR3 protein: CASLGQGTHEQYF; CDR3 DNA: TGTGCCAGTCTGGGACAGGGAACCCACGAGCAGTACTTC
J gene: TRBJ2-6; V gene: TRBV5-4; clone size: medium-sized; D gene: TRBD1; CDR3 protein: CASSLDRGAGANVLTF; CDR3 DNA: TGTGCCAGCAGCTTGGACAGGGGGGCCGGGGCCAACGTCCTGACTTTC
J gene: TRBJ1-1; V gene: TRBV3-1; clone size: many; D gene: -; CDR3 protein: CASSQNGEQGEAFF; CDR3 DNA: TGTGCCAGCAGCCAAAATGGGGAGCAAGGTGAAGCTTTCTTT
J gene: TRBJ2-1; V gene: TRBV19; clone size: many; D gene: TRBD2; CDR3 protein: CASSPPGGRGYNEQFF; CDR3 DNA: TGTGCCAGTAGCCCTCCCGGCGGGAGGGGTTACAATGAGCAGTTCTTC
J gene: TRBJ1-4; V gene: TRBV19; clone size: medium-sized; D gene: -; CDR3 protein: CASSRTFSTNEKLFF; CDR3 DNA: TGTGCCAGTAGTCGGACATTTTCAACTAATGAAAAACTGTTTTTT
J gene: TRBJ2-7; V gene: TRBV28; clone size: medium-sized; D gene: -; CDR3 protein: CASSSRGRAHNEQYF; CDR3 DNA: TGTGCCAGCAGTTCCCGGGGGCGGGCCCACAACGAGCAGTACTTC
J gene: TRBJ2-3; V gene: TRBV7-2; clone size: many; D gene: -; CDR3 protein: CASSLDRTDTQYF; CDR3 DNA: TGTGCCAGCAGCTTAGACCGCACAGATACGCAGTATTTT
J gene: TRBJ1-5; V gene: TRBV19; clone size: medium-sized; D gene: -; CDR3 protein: CASSPRGGVSNQPQHF; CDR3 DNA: TGTGCCAGTAGCCCCCGGGGCGGGGTGAGCAATCAGCCCCAGCATTTT
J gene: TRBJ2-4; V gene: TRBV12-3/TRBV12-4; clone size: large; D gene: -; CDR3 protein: CASSQPGAKNIQYF; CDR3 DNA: TGTGCCAGCAGCCAGCCTGGAGCCAAAAACATTCAGTACTTC
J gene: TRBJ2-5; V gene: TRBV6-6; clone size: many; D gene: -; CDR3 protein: CASTHPAGAETQYF; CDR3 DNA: TGTGCCAGCACCCACCCTGCGGGGGCGGAGACCCAGTACTTC
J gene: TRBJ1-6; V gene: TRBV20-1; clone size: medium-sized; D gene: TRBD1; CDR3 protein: CSARYRGLQNSPLHF; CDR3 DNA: TGCAGTGCAAGGTACAGGGGCCTACAGAATTCACCCCTCCACTTT
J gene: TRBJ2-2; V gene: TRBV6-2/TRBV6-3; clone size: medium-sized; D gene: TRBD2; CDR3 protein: CASRPSWGAGVTGELFF; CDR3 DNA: TGTGCCAGCAGACCCTCTTGGGGCGCGGGGGTCACCGGGGAGCTGTTTTTT
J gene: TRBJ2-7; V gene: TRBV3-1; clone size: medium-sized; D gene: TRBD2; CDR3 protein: CASSLVTSGNYEQYF; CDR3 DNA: TGTGCCAGCAGCCTTGTTACTAGCGGAAACTACGAGCAGTACTTC
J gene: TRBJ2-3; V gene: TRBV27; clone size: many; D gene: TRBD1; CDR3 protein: CASSPFQGATDTQYF; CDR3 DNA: TGTGCCAGCAGTCCATTCCAGGGGGCCACAGATACGCAGTATTTT
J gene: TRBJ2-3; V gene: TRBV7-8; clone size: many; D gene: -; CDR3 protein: CASTPRRDTQYF; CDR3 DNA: TGTGCCAGCACCCCAAGGCGAGATACGCAGTATTTT
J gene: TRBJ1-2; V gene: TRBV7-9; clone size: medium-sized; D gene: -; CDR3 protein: CASSPTENYGYTF; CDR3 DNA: TGTGCCAGCAGCCCGACAGAAAACTATGGCTACACCTTC
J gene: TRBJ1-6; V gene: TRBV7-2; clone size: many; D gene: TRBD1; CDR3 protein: CASSLDRQLYNSPLHF; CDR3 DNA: TGTGCCAGCAGCCTGGACAGGCAACTCTATAATTCACCCCTCCACTTT
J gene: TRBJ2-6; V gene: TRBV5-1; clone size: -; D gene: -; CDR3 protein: CASSQGSGANVLTF; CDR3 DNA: TGCGCCAGCAGCCAGGGTTCTGGGGCCAACGTCCTGACTTTC
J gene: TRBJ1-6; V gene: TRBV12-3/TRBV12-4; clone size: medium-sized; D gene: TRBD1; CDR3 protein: CASSLATGGNSPLHF; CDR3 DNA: TGTGCCAGCAGTTTAGCGACAGGGGGGAATTCACCCCTCCACTTT